This record concerns one T cell receptor beta chain sequence. This record comes from a study of blood T cell repertoires in COVID-19. At the level of the study: Sites across the United States, Italy and Spain contributed samples from acute and convalescent COVID-19. T cells, B-cell-depleted T cells, or PBMCs provided the cDNA or gDNA that served as material.

Recruitment covered over 20 US areas and drew participants whose ages spanned roughly 18 to 100 years. Authors' processing steps: Estimation of nucleated cell counts relied on the amplification of reference gene primers. TCRdb's copy holds only in-frame clones and misses some; the assay was immunoSEQ multiplex PCR. The DNA gave D and trimming, while V, J and clone size come from that table. Of 230,000 or so clones listed, 88% are singletons. The CDR3 is 14 amino acids. The ends were cut back, 1 base at V and 3 bases at J, with 10 bases in the middle. Germline CDR1 and CDR2: SGHRS and YFSETQ. Sequenced material: PBMCs or T cells enriched from blood (not recorded which). The rearrangement links TRBV5-1 to TRBJ1-1; D is undetermined. The TCR was taken from a woman aged 25 to 39 who had recovered from COVID-19. As DNA, the CDR3 is TGCGCCAGCAGCTTGTCTTCAGTCCACACTGAAGCTTTCTTT. This encodes CASSLSSVHTEAFF. Filled out from reference TRBV5-1 and TRBJ1-1, the complete variable domain reads KAGVTQTPRYLIKTRGQQVTLSCSPISGHRSVSWYQQTPGQGLQFLFEYFSETQRNKGNFPGRFSGRQFSNSRSEMNVSTLELGDSALYLCASSLSSVHTEAFFGQGTRLTVV.